This T cell receptor beta chain emerged from a study of T-cell memory formation after mild COVID-19 (dated by TCRdb to the early 2020s). With respect to the entire study: TCR sequence clusters from the two donors were found to be largely donor specific. In a couple of donors, T-cell clones that expanded and contracted after mild COVID-19 were tracked by sequencing TCRalpha and TCRbeta repertoires over time. The cohort comprised two young, previously healthy adult volunteers, one female and one male.

Broader findings and caveats from the paper: Whether the second-wave clones peaking on day 37 were SARS-CoV-2 specific was not confirmed. Clones that contracted from day 15 to 85 showed balanced CD4/CD8 phenotypes, whereas a second wave of clones that expanded from day 15 to 37 leaned towards CD4+. Some responding clones were detected in pre-infection memory, suggesting pre-existing cross-reactive memory T cells joined the SARS-CoV-2 response. Contracting CD4+ clones were found mainly in CM and EM memory subsets, while CD8+ clones were enriched in EMRA. Only two mild cases were covered in the study, and larger cohorts including severe cases with pre-infection samples were considered necessary.

Measured from the cysteine to the phenylalanine, the CDR3 is 15 residues long. Only the CDR3 portion is preserved as DNA: 45 bases, with reading frame beginning at the first base. From the germline V gene (reference sequence), CDR1 is SEHNR and CDR2 is FQNEAQ. Relative to germline, V is 1 base shorter and J is 9 bases shorter, with 16 bases between their ends. These reads were obtained on an Illumina NovaSeq 6000. cDNA libraries for TCRalpha and TCRbeta were prepared by 5'RACE using constant-segment primers, with sample barcodes and unique molecular identifiers added. Trizol reagent was used to extract RNA from every sample. Library amplification was performed in two PCR steps, and a second sample barcode and Illumina TruSeq adapters were introduced in the second step. Sequencing of the libraries was done on an Illumina NovaSeq, producing 2 x 150 bp paired-end reads. The paper's processing steps were these. With migec v1.2.7, reads were demultiplexed and then collapsed into UMI-guided consensus sequences. Using mixcr v2.1.11, UMI consensuses were aligned to TRA and TRB V and J templates and then assembled into clonotypes. A clonotype was counted as expanded or contracted only when both edgeR and NoisET called the clonotype significant, with the noise models trained on biological replicates. For edgeR calls, the cutoffs were a false discovery rate-adjusted p below 0.01 and a log2 fold-change threshold of 1. As an exploratory analysis of dynamics, PCA with hierarchical clustering was applied to max-normalized trajectories of the 1000 most abundant clonotypes. Each responding clone was given a CD4 or CD8 phenotype based on the CD4+ and CD8+ repertoires, which had been sequenced separately. TCRdb reanalyzed the raw reads on its own, using fastp at Q25 for trimming and MiXCR for clone calling, and kept in-frame beta chains. Rows merge per CDR3 protein into single entries with the most common DNA and genes. For this entry, the V and J calls and clone size follow TCRdb and not the study's own pipeline. Here the sample has 200,000 to 250,000 distinct CDR3 sequences; roughly a tenth occur a single time. 2.5% to 3.5% of the sample goes to the ten largest clones.

This clonotype was seen a few times. The antigen it binds to is not known. No much larger clone exists at a distance of one base, and base qualities are not known. PBMCs were isolated by Ficoll-Paque density gradient centrifugation. This receptor was identified in a young man who had mild COVID-19 (a few samples of this study predate the infection). The sample titles of this study are shuffled in the database, so cell type and time point are left out; the donor was told from shared clones. Sequencing was carried out using PBMCs or a T cell subset sorted from them (not recorded which). The receptor chain draws on TRBV7-9 and TRBJ2-1; the D call is tentative, TRBD1 or TRBD2, as each matches 6 bases. The CDR3 protein is CASSLGLGGIFEQFF. The DNA is TGTGCCAGCAGCTTAGGACTAGGGGGGATCTTTGAGCAGTTCTTC.